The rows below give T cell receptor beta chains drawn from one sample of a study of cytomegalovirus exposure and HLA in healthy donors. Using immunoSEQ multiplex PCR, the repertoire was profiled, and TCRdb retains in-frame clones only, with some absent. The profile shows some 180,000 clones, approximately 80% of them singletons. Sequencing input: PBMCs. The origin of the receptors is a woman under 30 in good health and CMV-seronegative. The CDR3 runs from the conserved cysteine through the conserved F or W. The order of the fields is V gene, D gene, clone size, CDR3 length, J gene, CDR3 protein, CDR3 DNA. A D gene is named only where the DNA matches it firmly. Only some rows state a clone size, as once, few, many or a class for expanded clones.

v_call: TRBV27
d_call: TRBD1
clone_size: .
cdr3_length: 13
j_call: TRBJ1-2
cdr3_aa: CASRGDRHYGYTF
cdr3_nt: TGTGCCAGCAGGGGGGACAGACACTATGGCTACACCTTC

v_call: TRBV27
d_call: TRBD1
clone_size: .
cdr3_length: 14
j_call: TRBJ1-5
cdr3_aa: CASSFRGVDQPQHF
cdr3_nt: TGTGCCAGCAGTTTCAGGGGGGTAGATCAGCCCCAGCATTTT

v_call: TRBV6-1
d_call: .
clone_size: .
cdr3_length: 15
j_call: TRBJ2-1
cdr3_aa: CASTLTSGEHNEQFF
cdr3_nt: TGTGCCAGCACCCTTACGTCGGGGGAGCACAATGAGCAGTTCTTC

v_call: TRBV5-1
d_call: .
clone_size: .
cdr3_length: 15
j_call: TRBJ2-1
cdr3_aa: CASSLPKSPGNEQFF
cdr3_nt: TGCGCCAGCAGCTTGCCCAAGTCACCGGGTAATGAGCAGTTCTTC

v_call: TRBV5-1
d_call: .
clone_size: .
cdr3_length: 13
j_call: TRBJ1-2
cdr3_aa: CASEGDGDYGYTF
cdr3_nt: TGCGCCAGCGAGGGGGACGGAGACTATGGCTACACCTTC

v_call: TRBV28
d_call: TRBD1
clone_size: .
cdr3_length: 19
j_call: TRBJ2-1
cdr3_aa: CASSLRRVGGRGPYNEQFF
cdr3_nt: TGTGCCAGCAGTTTAAGAAGGGTAGGTGGCAGGGGGCCCTACAATGAGCAGTTCTTC

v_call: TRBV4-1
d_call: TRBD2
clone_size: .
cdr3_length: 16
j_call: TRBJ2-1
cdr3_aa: CASSQGGSSGYNEQFF
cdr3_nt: TGCGCCAGCAGCCAAGGGGGGTCTAGCGGCTACAATGAGCAGTTCTTC

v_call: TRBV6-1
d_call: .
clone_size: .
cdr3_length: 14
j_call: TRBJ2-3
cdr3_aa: CASSFRVGTDTQYF
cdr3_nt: TGTGCCAGCAGTTTCCGGGTCGGCACAGATACGCAGTATTTT

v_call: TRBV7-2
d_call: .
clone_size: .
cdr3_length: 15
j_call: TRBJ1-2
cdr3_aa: CASSPGNGAGYGYTF
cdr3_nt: TGTGCCAGCAGCCCAGGGAACGGGGCGGGATATGGCTACACCTTC

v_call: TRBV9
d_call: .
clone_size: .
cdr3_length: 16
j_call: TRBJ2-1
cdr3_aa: CASSGDRDSTYNEQFF
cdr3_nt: TGTGCCAGCAGCGGAGACCGGGACTCCACCTACAATGAGCAGTTCTTC

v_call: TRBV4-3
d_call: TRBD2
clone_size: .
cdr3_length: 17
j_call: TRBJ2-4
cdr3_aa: CASSQESSGVAKNIQYF
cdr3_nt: TGCGCCAGCAGCCAAGAGTCCAGCGGGGTAGCCAAAAACATTCAGTACTTC

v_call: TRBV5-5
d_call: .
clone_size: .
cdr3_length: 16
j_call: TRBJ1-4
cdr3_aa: CASSSLAGEGTEKLFF
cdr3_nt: TGTGCCAGCAGCTCCCTTGCGGGGGAAGGGACTGAAAAACTGTTTTTT

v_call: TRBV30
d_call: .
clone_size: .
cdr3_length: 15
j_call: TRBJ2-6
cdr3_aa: CAWSAGSSGANVLTF
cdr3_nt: TGTGCCTGGAGTGCCGGGAGCTCTGGGGCCAACGTCCTGACTTTC

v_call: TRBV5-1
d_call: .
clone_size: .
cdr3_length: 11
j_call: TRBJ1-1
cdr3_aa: CASSFGVEAFF
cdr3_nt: TGCGCCAGCAGCTTCGGGGTTGAAGCTTTCTTT

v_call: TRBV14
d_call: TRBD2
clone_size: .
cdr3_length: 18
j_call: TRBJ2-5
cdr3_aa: CASSQGPWTSGSSETQYF
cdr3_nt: TGTGCCAGCAGCCAAGGGCCCTGGACTAGCGGGAGCTCGGAGACCCAGTACTTC

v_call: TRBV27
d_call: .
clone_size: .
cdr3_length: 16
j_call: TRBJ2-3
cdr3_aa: CASSPPGRGGTDTQYF
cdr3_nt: TGTGCCAGCAGTCCTCCCGGCAGGGGTGGCACAGATACGCAGTATTTT

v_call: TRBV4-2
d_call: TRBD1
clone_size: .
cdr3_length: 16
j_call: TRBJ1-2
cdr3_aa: CASSQQSGGAGYGYTF
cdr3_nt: TGTGCCAGCAGCCAACAATCAGGGGGCGCGGGCTATGGCTACACCTTC

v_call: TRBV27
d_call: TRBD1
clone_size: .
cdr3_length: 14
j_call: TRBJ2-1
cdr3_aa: CASSLGQAWDEQFF
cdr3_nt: TGTGCCAGCAGTTTGGGACAGGCGTGGGATGAGCAGTTCTTC

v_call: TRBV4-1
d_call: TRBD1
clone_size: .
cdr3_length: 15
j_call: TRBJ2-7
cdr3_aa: CASSQAPGQPYGQYF
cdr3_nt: TGCGCCAGCAGCCAAGCCCCGGGACAGCCCTACGGGCAGTACTTC

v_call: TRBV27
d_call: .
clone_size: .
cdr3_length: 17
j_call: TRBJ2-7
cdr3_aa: CASSTNRGLLGGEEQYF
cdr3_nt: TGTGCCAGCAGTACCAACCGCGGACTTCTAGGCGGAGAAGAGCAGTACTTC

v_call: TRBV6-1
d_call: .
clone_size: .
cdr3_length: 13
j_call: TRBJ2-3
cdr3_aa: CASVGAWVDTQYF
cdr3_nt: TGTGCCAGCGTAGGGGCTTGGGTGGATACGCAGTATTTT

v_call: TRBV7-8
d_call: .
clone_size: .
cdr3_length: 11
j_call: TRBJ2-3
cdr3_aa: CASTARETQYF
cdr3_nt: TGTGCCAGCACCGCCCGAGAGACGCAGTATTTT

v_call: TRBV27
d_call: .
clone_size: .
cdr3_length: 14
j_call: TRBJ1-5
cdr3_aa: CASSLAGQDQPQHF
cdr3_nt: TGTGCCAGCAGTCTAGCCGGGCAGGATCAGCCCCAGCATTTT

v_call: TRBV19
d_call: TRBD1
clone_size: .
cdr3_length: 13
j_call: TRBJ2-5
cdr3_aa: CASRDRGTETQYF
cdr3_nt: TGTGCCAGCCGGGACAGGGGGACAGAGACCCAGTACTTC

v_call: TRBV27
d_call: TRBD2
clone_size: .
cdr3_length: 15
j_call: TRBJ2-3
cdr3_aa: CASSWASGITDTQYF
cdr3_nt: TGTGCCAGCAGTTGGGCTAGCGGGATCACAGATACGCAGTATTTT

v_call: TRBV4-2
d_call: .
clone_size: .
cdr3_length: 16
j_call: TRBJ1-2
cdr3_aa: CASSQALQGYRYGYTF
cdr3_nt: TGTGCCAGCAGCCAAGCTTTACAGGGATACCGGTATGGCTACACCTTC

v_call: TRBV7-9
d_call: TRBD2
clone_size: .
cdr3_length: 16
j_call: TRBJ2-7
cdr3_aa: CASSPRVAGVLYEQYF
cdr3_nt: TGTGCCAGCAGCCCTCGGGTAGCGGGGGTCCTTTACGAGCAGTACTTC

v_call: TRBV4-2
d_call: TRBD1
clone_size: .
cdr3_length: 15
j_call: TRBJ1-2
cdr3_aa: CASSQDRGRRYGYTF
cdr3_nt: TGTGCCAGCAGCCAGGACAGGGGGCGACGCTATGGCTACACCTTC

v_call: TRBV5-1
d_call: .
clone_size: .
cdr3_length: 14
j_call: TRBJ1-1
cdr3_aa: CASSLSSGFTEAFF
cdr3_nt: TGCGCCAGCAGCTTATCTTCAGGGTTCACTGAAGCTTTCTTT

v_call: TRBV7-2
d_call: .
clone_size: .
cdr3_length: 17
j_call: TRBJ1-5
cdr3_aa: CASSDPHRGQRNQPQHF
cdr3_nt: TGTGCCAGCAGCGACCCCCATCGAGGTCAGCGCAATCAGCCCCAGCATTTT

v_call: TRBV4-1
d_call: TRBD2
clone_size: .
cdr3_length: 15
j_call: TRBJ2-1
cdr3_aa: CASSLRLAGANEQFF
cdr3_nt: TGCGCCAGCAGCCTAAGACTAGCGGGGGCCAATGAGCAGTTCTTC

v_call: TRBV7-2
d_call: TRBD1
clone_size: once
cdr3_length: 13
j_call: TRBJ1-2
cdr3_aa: CASSPLTGDGYTF
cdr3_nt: TGTGCCAGCAGCCCCTTGACAGGGGATGGCTACACCTTC

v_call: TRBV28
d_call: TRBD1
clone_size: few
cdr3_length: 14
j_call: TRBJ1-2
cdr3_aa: CASTPGGSNYGYTF
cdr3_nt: TGTGCCAGCACCCCAGGGGGAAGTAACTATGGCTACACCTTC

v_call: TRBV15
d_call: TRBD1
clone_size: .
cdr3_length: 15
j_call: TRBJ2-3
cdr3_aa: CATSRDGQGTDTQYF
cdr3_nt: TGTGCCACCAGCAGAGATGGACAGGGGACAGATACGCAGTATTTT

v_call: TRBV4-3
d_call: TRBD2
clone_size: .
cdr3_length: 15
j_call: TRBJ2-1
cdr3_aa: CASSQGLAGVNEQFF
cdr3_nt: TGCGCCAGCAGCCAAGGACTAGCGGGAGTCAATGAGCAGTTCTTC

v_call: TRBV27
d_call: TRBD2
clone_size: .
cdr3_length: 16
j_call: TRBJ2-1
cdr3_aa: CASSILLAGGYNEQFF
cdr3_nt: TGTGCCAGCAGTATCCTACTAGCGGGAGGGTACAATGAGCAGTTCTTC

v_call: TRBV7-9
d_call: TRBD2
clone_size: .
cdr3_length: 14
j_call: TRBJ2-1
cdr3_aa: CASSAGLAGNEQFF
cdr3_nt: TGTGCCAGCAGCGCGGGACTAGCGGGCAATGAGCAGTTCTTC

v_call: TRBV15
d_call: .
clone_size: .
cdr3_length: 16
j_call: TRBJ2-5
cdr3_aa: CATSRDYDGSQETQYF
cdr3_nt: TGTGCCACCAGCAGAGATTACGATGGTAGCCAAGAGACCCAGTACTTC

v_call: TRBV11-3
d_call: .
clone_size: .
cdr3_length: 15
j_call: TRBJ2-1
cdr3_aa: CASSSDLHSYNEQFF
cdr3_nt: TGTGCCAGCAGCTCAGACTTACACTCCTACAATGAGCAGTTCTTC

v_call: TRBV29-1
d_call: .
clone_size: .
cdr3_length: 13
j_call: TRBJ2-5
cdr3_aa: CSVGTGIQETQYF
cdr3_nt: TGCAGCGTTGGAACAGGGATACAAGAGACCCAGTACTTC

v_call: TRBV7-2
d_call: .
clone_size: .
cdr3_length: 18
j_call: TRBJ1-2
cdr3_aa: CASSQIKRYRAQDYGYTF
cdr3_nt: TGTGCCAGCAGCCAAATAAAAAGATACCGAGCCCAAGACTATGGCTACACCTTC

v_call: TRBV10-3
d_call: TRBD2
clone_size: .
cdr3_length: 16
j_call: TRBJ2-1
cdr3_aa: CAISDLAGGSGDEQFF
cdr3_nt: TGTGCCATCAGTGACCTAGCGGGAGGCTCAGGGGATGAGCAGTTCTTC

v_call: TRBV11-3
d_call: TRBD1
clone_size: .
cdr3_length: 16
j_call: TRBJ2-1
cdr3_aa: CASSKTRTGPYNEQFF
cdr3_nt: TGTGCCAGCAGCAAAACCAGGACAGGGCCATACAATGAGCAGTTCTTC

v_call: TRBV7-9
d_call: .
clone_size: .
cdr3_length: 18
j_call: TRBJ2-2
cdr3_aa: CASSRRDGPFANTGELFF
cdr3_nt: TGTGCCAGCAGCCGCAGGGATGGTCCGTTCGCGAACACCGGGGAGCTGTTTTTT

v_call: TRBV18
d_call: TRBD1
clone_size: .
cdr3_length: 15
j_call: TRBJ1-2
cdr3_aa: CASSPPLEGARGYTF
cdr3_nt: TGTGCCAGCTCACCGCCCCTTGAGGGGGCGAGGGGCTACACCTTC

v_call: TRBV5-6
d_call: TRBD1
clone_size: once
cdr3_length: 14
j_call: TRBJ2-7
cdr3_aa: CASSLSGGFSEQYF
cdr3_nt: TGTGCCAGCAGCTTGTCAGGGGGATTTAGCGAGCAGTACTTC

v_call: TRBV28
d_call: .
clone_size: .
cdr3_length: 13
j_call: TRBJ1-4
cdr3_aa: CASSLGGGRPTFF
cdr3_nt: TGTGCCAGCAGTTTAGGAGGAGGGAGACCAACGTTTTTT

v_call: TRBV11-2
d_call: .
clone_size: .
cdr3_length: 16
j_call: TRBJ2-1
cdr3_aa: CASSYQTGSSYNEQFF
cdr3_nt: TGTGCCAGCAGCTACCAGACAGGTAGCTCCTACAATGAGCAGTTCTTC

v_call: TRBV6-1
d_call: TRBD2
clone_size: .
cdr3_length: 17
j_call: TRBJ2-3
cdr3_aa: CASSGRGREGSTDTQYF
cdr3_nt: TGTGCCAGCAGTGGTCGTGGGCGGGAGGGTTCCACAGATACGCAGTATTTT

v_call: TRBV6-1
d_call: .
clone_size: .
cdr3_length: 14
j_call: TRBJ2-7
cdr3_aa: CASSESGVPYEQYF
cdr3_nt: TGTGCCAGCAGTGAATCGGGGGTCCCCTACGAGCAGTACTTC

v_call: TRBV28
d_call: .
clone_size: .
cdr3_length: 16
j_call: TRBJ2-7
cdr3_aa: CASSPRGRGSSYEQYF
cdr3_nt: TGTGCCAGCAGTCCCCGAGGGCGGGGAAGCTCCTACGAGCAGTACTTC

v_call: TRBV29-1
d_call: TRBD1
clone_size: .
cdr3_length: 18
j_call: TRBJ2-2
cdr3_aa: CSAQGDRGLRGGVGELFF
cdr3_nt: TGCAGCGCCCAGGGTGACAGGGGGCTCCGAGGGGGAGTAGGGGAGCTGTTTTTT

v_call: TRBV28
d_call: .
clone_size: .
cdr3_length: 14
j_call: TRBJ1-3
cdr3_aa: CASSSPGSGNTIYF
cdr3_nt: TGTGCCAGCAGCTCTCCAGGGTCTGGAAACACCATATATTTT

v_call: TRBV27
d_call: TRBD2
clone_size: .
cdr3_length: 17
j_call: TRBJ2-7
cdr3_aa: CASSPRTSGRTSYEQYF
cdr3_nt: TGTGCCAGCAGTCCCCGGACTAGCGGGAGAACAAGCTACGAGCAGTACTTC

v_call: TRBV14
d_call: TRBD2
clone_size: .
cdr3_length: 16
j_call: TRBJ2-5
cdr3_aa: CASSQGLAGVGGTQYF
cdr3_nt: TGTGCCAGCAGCCAAGGACTAGCGGGAGTTGGGGGGACCCAGTACTTC

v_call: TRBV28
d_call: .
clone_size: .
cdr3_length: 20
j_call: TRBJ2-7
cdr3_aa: CASSFIRPGVIYRVSYEQYF
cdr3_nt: TGTGCCAGCAGTTTTATTCGGCCAGGGGTCATTTATCGGGTAAGCTACGAGCAGTACTTC

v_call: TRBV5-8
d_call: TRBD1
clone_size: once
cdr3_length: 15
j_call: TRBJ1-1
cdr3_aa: CASTRQGVLYTEAFF
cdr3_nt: TGTGCCAGCACCCGGCAGGGGGTTTTGTACACTGAAGCTTTCTTT